The text below deals with one T cell receptor beta chain. Its target is not known. CDR1 MGHRA and CDR2 YSYEKL come from the germline V gene. V was cut by 1 base and J by 4 bases, with 16 bases left in between. The CDR3 spans 16 residues. The data are from a study of siplizumab effects on memory and regulatory T cells. Study findings and constraints: Alloreactive sequences traceable to unstimulated CD4+ memory cells declined significantly under siplizumab. About 80-95% of proliferating CD4+ or CD8+ clones had no assignable naive or memory phenotype. A major contribution to the alloresponse seemed to be made by naive T cells, which seemed more diverse than memory cells.

Profiling relied on immunoSEQ multiplex PCR, and the TCRdb table lists in-frame clones only, not all of them. Among about 120,000 clones listed, around 94% were seen once. The receptor was isolated from a human donor in good health. Sequenced sample: non-Treg CD4+ T cells sorted from blood. This chain connects TRBV4-1 to TRBJ2-5, with D possibly matching TRBD2 (6 bases). The CDR3 is CASSQGLAERIETQYF. CDR3 nucleotide sequence: TGCGCCAGCAGCCAAGGTTTAGCGGAGAGGATAGAGACCCAGTACTTC.